This entry features one T cell receptor (beta chain) sequence. Antigen unknown. Libraries were made by iRepertoire multiplex PCR with TCR subtype-specific primers for bulk and single-cell sequencing. TCRdb reprocessed the multiplex PCR reads and reports one entry per CDR3 protein, with no DNA. The data show around 8,000 distinct CDR3 sequences, and the top ten clones hold 20% to 30%. Carbamazepine had induced Stevens-Johnson syndrome or toxic epidermal necrolysis in the sequenced donors. The data were obtained in a study of T cells in severe cutaneous drug reactions. Study background: Patients were recruited from Taiwan, Thailand and Europe between about 2010 and 2018.

The CDR3 length is 12 residues. General study points: Blister cells averaged around 32% and PBMC about 5% TRBV12-4 in carbamazepine-induced Stevens-Johnson syndrome or toxic epidermal necrolysis patients.

The J gene is TRBJ2-5, the V gene TRBV12-3 or TRBV12-4; the TRBD2 assignment by TCRdb is unverifiable without DNA. This TCR was sampled from a human donor with a severe cutaneous adverse drug reaction. The specimen sequenced was cells from a skin blister. The CDR3: CASSTHSGTQYF.